This entry lists 11 T cell receptor beta chains sequenced from one sample in a study of cytomegalovirus exposure and HLA in healthy donors (TCRdb year 2017). The library was made by the immunoSEQ multiplex PCR assay. A mixture of 60 forward primers for TCR Vbeta segments and 13 reverse primers for TCR Jbeta segments was used in the multiplex PCR. TCRdb holds this immuneACCESS table with in-frame rearrangements only. Some clones are missing; in checked studies, unresolved V genes explain under half, and the rest has no known cause. The sample table records hundreds of thousands of clones; 80% to 90% of these occur just once. In total, the top ten clones hold approximately 2% of the sample. Sequencing was carried out using PBMCs. Every receptor here comes from a woman younger than 30 in good health and CMV-seronegative.

The chain employs TRBV2 and TRBJ1-2, with unresolved D. The CDR3 contains 13 residues. The V end was cut by 10 bases, the J end by 8 bases, with 20 bases between. Germline V gives CDR1 SNHLY, CDR2 FYNNEI. The CDR3 region has the DNA TGTGCCACCTTTCGCCTGGAGGATAACGGCTACACCTTC. Its translation: CATFRLEDNGYTF.

The chain combines TRBV5-1 with TRBJ1-2; D unresolved. Trimming took off 3 bases at V and 5 bases at J, with 20 bases between the two ends. The CDR3 has 16 amino acids. CDR1 is SGHRS, CDR2 YFSETQ, per germline. DNA for the CDR3: TGCGCCAGCAGCTCTAATGGATACGGGGTAGGGTATGGCTACACCTTC. Encoded protein: CASSSNGYGVGYGYTF.

This rearrangement joins TRBV13 to TRBJ2-7; 9 nucleotides agree with TRBD1. Germline V lookup: CDR1 PRHDT, CDR2 FYEKMQ (reference sequence). There are 20 residues in the CDR3. The ends lost 5 bases at V and 0 bases at J; junction bases unmatched: 20. This CDR3 is CASSRREGRTGDSSSYEQYF. The CDR3, as DNA: TGTGCCAGCAGCCGTCGAGAGGGCCGGACAGGGGACTCGAGCTCCTACGAGCAGTACTTC. Using reference TRBV13 and TRBJ2-7 for the parts outside the CDR3, the full variable domain is AAGVIQSPRHLIKEKRETATLKCYPIPRHDTVYWYQQGPGQDPQFLISFYEKMQSDKGSIPDRFSAQQFSDYHSELNMSSLELGDSALYFCASSRREGRTGDSSSYEQYFGPGTRLTVT.

This clone was observed once. The chain is built from TRBV18 and TRBJ2-7, with D possibly TRBD1 on 6 matching bases. V was shortened by 4 bases and J by 7 bases, with 26 bases between the two germline ends. The CDR3 is 17 amino acids. CDR1 and CDR2 (germline): KGHSH, LQKENI. CDR3 residues: CASSQRLTPYRASEQYF. CDR3 DNA: TGTGCCAGCTCACAACGGCTCACCCCATACAGGGCAAGTGAGCAGTACTTC.

The genes are TRBV19 and TRBJ2-7; no clear D. V gave up 2 bases and J gave up 6 bases, with 17 bases separating them. CDR1 is LNHDA, CDR2 SQIVND, per germline (reference sequence). The CDR3 totals 15 residues. The CDR3: CASSITQLVASEQYF. CDR3 DNA sequence: TGTGCCAGTAGTATAACCCAGCTAGTGGCCTCCGAGCAGTACTTC.

This sequence joins TRBV9 and TRBJ1-2; tentative D call: TRBD1 (6 bases). The CDR3 is made up of 15 amino acids. CDR1 and CDR2 (germline): SGDLS, YYNGEE. V was pared by 0 bases and J by 3 bases, with 12 bases between. The CDR3 sequence: CASSVDRELDYGYTF. The CDR3 region has the DNA TGTGCCAGCAGCGTAGACAGGGAGTTGGACTATGGCTACACCTTC.

The chain links TRBV6-1 to TRBJ1-1; 7 nucleotides align to TRBD1. Trimming removed 8 bases from V and 2 bases from J; junction bases left unmatched: 5. Germline V lookup: CDR1 MNHNS, CDR2 SASEGT. This CDR3 comprises 13 residues. DNA for the CDR3: TGTGCCAGCCCGACAGGGAGAAACACTGAAGCTTTCTTT. Translated: CASPTGRNTEAFF.

V gene TRBV5-1 combines with J gene TRBJ2-2, with D possibly TRBD2 on 6 matching bases. The CDR3 loop spans 16 amino acids. V lost 0 bases, J lost 4 bases, and 13 bases lay in between. CDR1 and CDR2 from the germline V gene are SGHRS and YFSETQ. The CDR3 protein is CASSLGGLASTGELFF. The CDR3 coding sequence is TGCGCCAGCAGCTTGGGTGGGCTAGCGAGCACCGGGGAGCTGTTTTTT.

J is TRBJ1-2 and V is TRBV5-1; TRBD1 aligns across 8 bases. The CDR3 spans 14 residues. V shed 0 bases and J 3 bases; nucleotides not matched to a gene: 1. Germline CDR1 is SGHRS and CDR2 is YFSETQ. CDR3 nucleotides: TGCGCCAGCAGCTTGGCGACAGGGGACTATGGCTACACCTTC. It is translated as CASSLATGDYGYTF. The full variable domain, completed using reference TRBV5-1 and TRBJ1-2, is KAGVTQTPRYLIKTRGQQVTLSCSPISGHRSVSWYQQTPGQGLQFLFEYFSETQRNKGNFPGRFSGRQFSNSRSEMNVSTLELGDSALYLCASSLATGDYGYTFGSGTRLTVV.

V gene TRBV18 combines with J gene TRBJ2-5; 9 nucleotides align to TRBD1. V lost 1 base and J lost 3; bases outside the gene matches: 0. CDR3 size: 14 residues. CDR1 KGHSH and CDR2 LQKENI come from the germline V gene. CDR3 sequence (DNA): TGTGCCAGCTCACCACGGACAGGGGAAGAGACCCAGTACTTC. This gives the protein CASSPRTGEETQYF.

The gene calls are TRBV6-4 and TRBJ1-5; 11 positions agree with TRBD1. The CDR3 spans 22 residues. The V gene end was trimmed by 0 bases and the J gene end by 1 base; junction bases not matched to a gene: 17. Per germline, CDR1 MRHNA and CDR2 SNTAGT. The CDR3 loop is CASSDSVRGQGQGVKSNQPQHF. CDR3 nucleotides: TGTGCCAGCAGTGACTCTGTCCGCGGGCAGGGACAGGGGGTGAAAAGCAATCAGCCCCAGCATTTT.